One T cell receptor (beta chain) is described in this entry. Antigen unknown. This entry comes from a study of T cell responses to AZD1222 COVID-19 vaccine. Study observations and caveats: Epitopes outside B.1.351 and B.1.1.7 mutated regions reportedly drew nearly half of spike TCRs. Dominant CD4 TCR responses targeted spike regions 160-218 and 743-854.

Sequenced by immunoSEQ multiplex PCR; TCRdb stores in-frame clones only, minus some. The sample yields 160,000 or so clones, 80% to 90% seen once. Sample: peripheral blood, taken after recovery from COVID-19. The TCR comes from an adult who had recovered from COVID-19.

For the CDR3, the DNA is TGTGCCAGCAGAATTGGGGGGCTCGGAAACACCATATATTTT. It yields the protein CASRIGGLGNTIYF. The genes are TRBV7-2 and TRBJ1-3, with D maybe TRBD1 (6 bases). Germline CDR1 reads SGHTA; CDR2 reads FQGNSA. Trimming removed 6 bases from V and 4 bases from J, with 13 bases in between. This CDR3 is built from 14 residues.